This entry concerns a single TCR beta chain. The antigen is unknown. 60 Vbeta and 13 Jbeta primers were used in PCR. Measured with immunoSEQ multiplex PCR; TCRdb has only the in-frame clones, and not every one. This sample has 150,000 or so clones; over 65% occur once, and the top ten carry more than 3.5%. The data were obtained in a study of cytomegalovirus exposure and HLA in healthy donors. Study context: Within an early data release were about 85 million unique TCRs drawn from HLA-typed donors.

The CDR3 contains 16 residues. Germline CDR1 reads SGHTA; CDR2 reads FQGNSA. V trimming: 4 bases; J trimming: 8 bases; junction bases outside the gene matches: 6. General study points: According to an earlier analysis, most TCR beta V segments yielded productive rearrangements about 87% or about 30% of the time. Upon later analysis, HLA-associated TCR beta chains proved more clonally expanded than other, equally common chains. An apparent linkage of common viral pathogens to several of the most significant clusters emerged in a later analysis.

This receptor was taken from a man younger than 35 in good health and CMV-seropositive. Sequenced material: PBMCs. The rearrangement uses TRBV7-2 and TRBJ2-2; 14 bases line up with TRBD2. CDR3: CASSYGTSGRFGELFF. The CDR3, as DNA: TGTGCCAGCAGCTACGGGACTAGCGGGAGATTTGGGGAGCTGTTTTTT.